Included here is one T cell receptor (beta chain) sequence, with context. What this receptor recognizes is not known. Base qualities are not recorded, but no much larger clone differs from it by a single base. The source of the sample is a study of PD-L1 blockade in urothelial cancer (dated by TCRdb to 2015 to 2018). With respect to the entire study: All patients started therapy around 2014 and received atezolizumab 1,200 mg intravenously every 3 weeks. About 85% of the roughly 29 patients were males with bladder-origin urothelial cancer, and about 65% of the roughly 29 reported a prior smoking history. Patients had an ECOG performance status of 0 or 1 and had received between 0 and 3 prior chemotherapy regimens. Blood samples were analyzed at two time points: 3 weeks after treatment start (second dose) and 6 weeks after treatment start. A median of around 150,000 T cells and fewer than 85,000 unique TCRs was obtained from blood samples, and a median clonality of approximately 0.08 was observed. The study, an exploratory multi-omic analysis, examined somatic, immune and clinical correlates of response to PD-L1 blockade with atezolizumab in urothelial cancer. Pretreatment tumor samples, along with matched peripheral blood serially collected before and after atezolizumab treatment, were subjected to TCR sequencing. Durable clinical benefit was defined as a progression-free survival longer than 6 months, and TCR features were additionally tested against progression-free survival and overall survival. In the same patients, whole exome sequencing and RNA sequencing of pretreatment tumors were performed in addition to TCR sequencing. Under 10 patients reached durable clinical benefit, while about 19 patients did not. Pretreatment blood TCR-seq was available for about 28 patients, at least one posttreatment blood collection was obtained for about 24 patients, and tumor TCR-seq was available for about 24 patients. What the authors observed across the whole study: Patients with durable benefit showed greater expansion of tumor-associated TCR clones in peripheral blood 3 weeks after starting treatment (n of about 20, p = 0.022). Small sample size (n ≈ 27) and many exploratory analyses mean the results are intended to be hypothesis-generating. Improved progression-free and overall survival was associated with having pretreatment peripheral blood TCR clonality below the median.

The cohort comprised fewer than 35 patients with locally advanced or metastatic urothelial carcinoma treated at Memorial Sloan Kettering on a trial protocol. Peripheral blood mononuclear cells were collected pretreatment and during treatment, at between 1 and 8 total time points per patient. The Qiagen DNeasy Blood extraction kit was used to purify genomic DNA from total PBMCs and tumor samples. PBMCs were collected pretreatment and during treatment, and were isolated and stored as previously described. The CDR3 runs 18 amino acids, cysteine and phenylalanine included. CDR3 DNA is the only sequence kept; it has 54 bases, read in frame from the first base. The V end gives up 2 bases and the J end 0 bases, leaving 11 bases in the junction not matched to a gene. The germline V gene sets CDR1 to KGHSH and CDR2 to LQKENI. To estimate absolute template abundance from read counts, synthetic TCR analog templates were spiked into each PCR. The immunoSEQ assay used bias-controlled V and J gene primers to amplify TCRbeta CDR3 regions from genomic DNA. Rearranged TCRbeta segments were sequenced at approximately 20X coverage. As for the original processing: Sequencing errors were corrected by clustering, and CDR3s were annotated against IMGT so that V, D and J genes could be assigned. Only productive TCRbeta rearrangements were used in downstream analyses, excluding out-of-frame or stop-codon sequences. To compute clonality, Shannon entropy was normalized by the log of the number of unique productive sequences and then subtracted from one. Clones differing between time points or between blood and tumor were identified by Fisher's exact test with Benjamini-Hochberg correction at adjusted p below 0.01. TCRdb mirrors the immuneACCESS table, restricted to in-frame sequences. Some clones are absent from its copies; in checked studies, under half trace to an unresolved V gene, and the reason for the others is unknown. That table supplies the V and J calls and clone size; D and trimming were determined from the DNA. For this sample the table gives over 45,000 clones, of which about 90% were detected only once. 7.5% to 8.5% of the sample lies in the top ten.

The source material was PBMCs, sampled around atezolizumab (anti-PD-L1) treatment. The TCR sequence derives from a man aged 55 to 70 with urothelial cancer. The sequence is built from TRBV18 and TRBJ2-5; TRBD2 agrees with 8 junctional bases. The nucleotide sequence reads TGTGCCAGCTCACCAGATTCTTGGTCGGGGGGGTACCAAGAGACCCAGTACTTC. Its protein product is CASSPDSWSGGYQETQYF. Reference TRBV18 and TRBJ2-5 genes cover what lies past the CDR3, so the full variable domain is NAGVMQNPRHLVRRRGQEARLRCSPMKGHSHVYWYRQLPEEGLKFMVYLQKENIIDESGMPKERFSAEFPKEGPSILRIQQVVRGDSAAYFCASSPDSWSGGYQETQYFGPGTRLLVL.